This TCR beta chain emerged from a study of T cells in Graves' hyperthyroidism and ophthalmopathy. This clonotype has just a few counts. Amplification of TCR beta CDR3 regions used RNA as the template. During a first-round RT-PCR of the TCR CDR3, the HTBI primer set was used. TCRdb re-called the multiplex PCR reads through MiXCR, storing one row per CDR3 protein. The sample holds 600,000 to 650,000 distinct CDR3 sequences, roughly 17% seen once. The V segment lost 5 bases and the J segment 9 bases; nucleotides outside the gene matches: 13. The CDR3 consists of 15 residues. From germline, CDR1 is MDHEN and CDR2 SYDVKM.

Sequences were obtained from blood. The V and J genes are TRBV28 and TRBJ2-1; 7 bases are shared with TRBD1. This receptor was identified in a woman aged 25 to 39 with Graves' hyperthyroidism. The CDR3 sequence: CASSLAGTDLSEQFF. The CDR3, as DNA: TGTGCCAGCAGTCTCGCCGGGACAGATTTGAGTGAGCAGTTCTTC.